Listed below are T cell receptor beta chains from one sample, sequenced in a study of shared clonotypes between healthy human individuals. Only in-frame clones appear in the TCRdb table, and some are missing; sequencing was by immunoSEQ multiplex PCR. This table has roughly 2.2 million clones, more than 80% appearing once. The sample taken for sequencing was naive CD4+ T cells from PBMCs. The receptors here all came from a man younger than 35 in good health. Some clones in this sample may be carry-over from other donors' samples. Each CDR3 is given with its conserved first and last residue. The D gene is left open where the match is weak. Size is omitted from some rows. Given values are once, few, many or a class for expanded clones.

v_gene,j_gene,d_gene,abundance,CDR3aa,CDR3nt
TRBV6-6,TRBJ1-1,NA,NA,CASSNPGVVVNTEAFF,TGTGCCAGCAGTAATCCTGGCGTAGTCGTTAACACTGAAGCTTTCTTT
TRBV28,TRBJ2-7,TRBD2,NA,CATGLAVPYEQYF,TGTGCCACCGGACTAGCGGTCCCCTACGAGCAGTACTTC
TRBV2,TRBJ2-7,TRBD2,NA,CASSPSGRPYEQYF,TGTGCCAGCAGTCCTAGCGGGAGGCCCTACGAGCAGTACTTC
TRBV4-1,TRBJ1-1,NA,once,CASSHPVGGTEAFF,TGCGCCAGCAGCCATCCTGTAGGTGGCACTGAAGCTTTCTTT
TRBV6-1,TRBJ2-5,NA,NA,CASSEAEQETQYF,TGTGCCAGCAGTGAGGCAGAACAAGAGACCCAGTACTTC
TRBV6-1,TRBJ2-7,NA,NA,CASKEQDATYEQYF,TGTGCCAGCAAAGAACAGGATGCGACCTACGAGCAGTACTTC
TRBV6-5,TRBJ1-2,NA,NA,CASSYAGSYGYTF,TGTGCCAGCAGTTATGCGGGGAGCTATGGCTACACCTTC
TRBV10-3,TRBJ2-1,TRBD2,NA,CAIQSLASGNYNEQFF,TGTGCCATCCAAAGTTTGGCTAGCGGCAACTACAATGAGCAGTTCTTC
TRBV28,TRBJ2-7,TRBD2,NA,CASKMGLAGREYF,TGTGCCAGCAAAATGGGACTAGCGGGAAGGGAGTACTTC
TRBV5-4,TRBJ1-2,NA,NA,CASSLPQRTSYGYTF,TGTGCCAGCAGCCTCCCCCAGAGAACCTCCTATGGCTACACCTTC
TRBV28,TRBJ2-1,NA,NA,CASSLWGNEQFF,TGTGCCAGCAGTTTATGGGGCAATGAGCAGTTCTTC
TRBV5-1,TRBJ2-5,TRBD2,NA,CASSFSGRFGETQYF,TGCGCCAGCAGCTTTAGCGGGAGGTTTGGAGAGACCCAGTACTTC
TRBV5-4,TRBJ2-7,TRBD2,NA,CASSLKRPLAGGEQYF,TGTGCCAGCAGCTTGAAGCGGCCACTAGCGGGAGGGGAGCAGTACTTC
TRBV9,TRBJ2-1,NA,NA,CASSVAPGGLDNEQFF,TGTGCCAGCAGCGTAGCTCCAGGCGGTCTGGACAATGAGCAGTTCTTC
TRBV30,TRBJ1-5,NA,NA,CGLGRGDQPQHF,TGTGGCCTGGGAAGGGGCGATCAGCCCCAGCATTTT
TRBV10-3,TRBJ2-6,NA,NA,CAISESQGSGANVLTF,TGTGCCATCAGTGAGTCACAAGGGTCTGGGGCCAACGTCCTGACTTTC
TRBV5-5,TRBJ1-4,TRBD1,NA,CASSGGGGGGINEKLFF,TGTGCCAGCAGCGGAGGGGGCGGAGGTGGGATAAATGAAAAACTGTTTTTT
TRBV28,TRBJ2-2,TRBD1,NA,CASSSQGANTGELFF,TGTGCCAGCAGTTCACAGGGGGCGAACACCGGGGAGCTGTTTTTT
TRBV2,TRBJ2-5,TRBD2,NA,CASRPPREGETQYF,TGTGCCAGCAGACCCCCCAGGGAGGGCGAGACCCAGTACTTC
TRBV14,TRBJ1-3,NA,NA,CASSQDGLSGPGNTIYF,TGTGCCAGCAGCCAAGATGGGCTATCGGGCCCTGGAAACACCATATATTTT
TRBV5-1,TRBJ1-1,NA,NA,CASSVGTGWGNTEAFF,TGCGCCAGCAGCGTGGGTACAGGGTGGGGGAACACTGAAGCTTTCTTT
TRBV7-9,TRBJ2-7,TRBD1,NA,CASSLYLRDRAYEQYF,TGTGCCAGCAGCCTCTATCTCCGGGACAGAGCCTACGAGCAGTACTTC
TRBV28,TRBJ2-5,TRBD1,NA,CASSAPGDRVETQYF,TGTGCCAGCAGTGCGCCGGGGGACAGGGTAGAGACCCAGTACTTC
TRBV5-1,TRBJ1-3,NA,NA,CASSLGGSPGNTIYF,TGCGCCAGCAGCTTGGGGGGGTCCCCTGGAAACACCATATATTTT
TRBV9,TRBJ2-3,NA,NA,CASSPPGVTDTQYF,TGTGCCAGCAGCCCCCCGGGCGTCACAGATACGCAGTATTTT
TRBV11-1,TRBJ2-5,NA,NA,CASSLWRETQYF,TGTGCCAGCAGCTTATGGAGAGAGACCCAGTACTTC
TRBV28,TRBJ2-1,TRBD2,once,CASSKIGTKLEQFF,TGTGCCAGCAGCAAAATCGGGACTAAGCTTGAGCAGTTCTTC
TRBV20-1,TRBJ1-5,NA,few,CSASGDSQHF,TGCAGTGCCTCCGGTGATTCCCAGCATTTT
TRBV7-3,TRBJ2-7,NA,NA,CASSPSPRYEQYF,TGTGCCAGCAGCCCGTCACCTAGATACGAGCAGTACTTC
TRBV19,TRBJ2-7,TRBD2,once,CASSIVGSGSSYEQYF,TGTGCCAGTAGTATAGTCGGTAGCGGGAGCTCCTACGAGCAGTACTTC
TRBV6-1,TRBJ1-2,TRBD1,NA,CASSATLGGGYGYTF,TGTGCCAGCAGTGCCACGCTAGGGGGCGGCTATGGCTACACCTTC
TRBV15,TRBJ2-1,NA,NA,CATSALRAGAYNEQFF,TGTGCCACCAGCGCACTTCGGGCGGGGGCATACAATGAGCAGTTCTTC
TRBV11-2,TRBJ2-3,NA,NA,CASSYPGSRTDTQYF,TGTGCCAGCAGCTACCCGGGTTCTCGCACAGATACGCAGTATTTT
TRBV7-2,TRBJ2-7,NA,NA,CASSPAWRTTYEQYF,TGTGCCAGCAGCCCCGCTTGGCGGACTACCTACGAGCAGTACTTC
TRBV11-2,TRBJ2-1,TRBD2,NA,CASSPLAGSYNEQFF,TGTGCCAGCAGCCCTCTAGCGGGATCCTACAATGAGCAGTTCTTC
TRBV4-1,TRBJ2-7,NA,NA,CASSQVGGTSYEQYF,TGCGCCAGCAGCCAAGTAGGTGGCACCTCCTACGAGCAGTACTTC
TRBV18,TRBJ1-3,NA,NA,CASSPGIQGSGNTIYF,TGTGCCAGCTCACCAGGTATCCAGGGCTCTGGAAACACCATATATTTT
TRBV7-3,TRBJ2-3,TRBD2,NA,CASSSSGGTDTQYF,TGTGCCAGCAGCTCCTCGGGAGGGACAGATACGCAGTATTTT
TRBV15,TRBJ1-5,NA,NA,CATSRAPGGRGIRYSNQPQHF,TGTGCCACCAGCAGAGCACCCGGGGGCCGAGGGATTCGATATAGCAATCAGCCCCAGCATTTT
TRBV19,TRBJ2-2,TRBD1,NA,CATRDRNTGELFF,TGTGCCACACGGGACAGAAACACCGGGGAGCTGTTTTTT
TRBV7-9,TRBJ2-5,NA,NA,CASSLMGTETQYF,TGTGCCAGCAGCTTGATGGGGACAGAGACCCAGTACTTC
TRBV7-2,TRBJ2-1,TRBD2,NA,CASSPRLAGDHEQFF,TGTGCCAGCAGCCCACGACTAGCGGGAGATCATGAGCAGTTCTTC
TRBV5-1,TRBJ2-3,TRBD2,NA,CASSPRGNSGRANTDTQYF,TGCGCCAGCAGCCCCCGGGGTAATAGCGGGAGGGCCAACACAGATACGCAGTATTTT
TRBV7-2,TRBJ1-1,NA,NA,CASSLVRGTEAFF,TGTGCCAGCAGCCTCGTACGGGGAACTGAAGCTTTCTTT
TRBV2,TRBJ1-2,TRBD1,NA,CASSEQSGTGVIHREGGYTF,TGTGCCAGCAGTGAGCAGTCCGGGACAGGGGTAATCCACCGCGAGGGGGGCTACACCTTC
TRBV6-6,TRBJ2-7,NA,NA,CASSYSGVSTYEQYF,TGTGCCAGCAGTTACTCGGGGGTATCGACCTACGAGCAGTACTTC
TRBV7-6,TRBJ1-1,NA,NA,CASSLVRQASTEAFF,TGTGCCAGCAGCTTAGTGAGACAGGCTAGCACTGAAGCTTTCTTT
TRBV5-8,TRBJ2-7,TRBD2,once,CASSLVATTPLAGQYF,TGTGCCAGCAGCTTGGTAGCGACCACCCCACTAGCGGGGCAGTACTTC
TRBV15,TRBJ2-1,TRBD2,once,CATSRGLAGYNEQFF,TGTGCCACCAGCAGGGGACTAGCGGGCTACAATGAGCAGTTCTTC
TRBV7-2,TRBJ2-2,NA,few,CASSLAPGTGELFF,TGTGCCAGCAGCTTAGCACCGGGGACCGGGGAGCTGTTTTTT
TRBV7-8,TRBJ2-2,TRBD2,NA,CASTVPTSVRTGELFF,TGTGCCAGCACCGTCCCGACTAGCGTGAGGACCGGGGAGCTGTTTTTT
TRBV9,TRBJ1-1,NA,NA,CASSPNGGLTEAFF,TGTGCCAGCAGCCCTAATGGGGGGCTTACTGAAGCTTTCTTT
TRBV5-1,TRBJ2-1,NA,NA,CASREDYGYLPDEQFF,TGCGCCAGCAGAGAGGACTATGGCTACCTCCCCGATGAGCAGTTCTTC
TRBV25-1,TRBJ2-1,NA,once,CASSATSARRNEQFF,TGTGCCAGCAGCGCCACGAGTGCTAGAAGAAATGAGCAGTTCTTC